This T cell receptor beta chain comes out of a study of blood T cell repertoires in COVID-19. Overall study: The origin of the acute and convalescent COVID-19 samples was the United States, Italy and Spain. The cDNA or gDNA used as material had been derived from T cells, B-cell-depleted T cells, or PBMCs.

Original processing notes: Estimates of nucleated cell counts were drawn from the amplification of reference gene primers. Sequencing was performed with immunoSEQ multiplex PCR; in TCRdb, only in-frame clones are kept and a portion is missing. V and J calls and clone size are those listed in that table; D and trimming were worked out from the DNA. The sample has over 90,000 clones, 87% seen once. Germline V gives CDR1 SGHRS, CDR2 YFSETQ. V lost 0 bases and J lost 5, with 12 bases in between. The length of the CDR3 is 15 residues. The chain employs TRBV5-1 and TRBJ1-5, with D uncertain. This receptor was identified in a human donor in a cohort sampled during active COVID-19. The sequenced material came from peripheral blood. CDR3 protein: CASSLDGRVDQPQHF. CDR3 sequence (DNA): TGCGCCAGCAGCTTGGATGGTCGGGTAGATCAGCCCCAGCATTTT. The whole variable domain, remainder taken from reference TRBV5-1 and TRBJ1-5, is KAGVTQTPRYLIKTRGQQVTLSCSPISGHRSVSWYQQTPGQGLQFLFEYFSETQRNKGNFPGRFSGRQFSNSRSEMNVSTLELGDSALYLCASSLDGRVDQPQHFGDGTRLSIL.